This TCR beta chain came from a study of blood T cell repertoires in COVID-19. Looking at the study overall: Samples of COVID-19 (acute and convalescent) were obtained from the United States, Italy and Spain. In each case, the material was cDNA or gDNA derived from T cells, B-cell-depleted T cells, or PBMCs.

V was trimmed by 6 bases and J by 2 bases, leaving 10 bases between them. The germline V gene has CDR1 SNHLY and CDR2 FYNNEI. The CDR3 consists of 13 residues. This clone occurred a few times. Per the original data handling: Estimation of nucleated cell counts relied on the amplification of reference gene primers. Generated by immunoSEQ multiplex PCR, the TCRdb table keeps only in-frame clones and is missing some. That table gives V, J and clone size, and the DNA gave D and trimming. This sample has 180,000 or so clones, with 85% to 90% found just once. Sequencing was done on a sample of peripheral blood. The chain has TRBV2 and TRBJ1-1; D possibly corresponds to TRBD1 (6 bases). The clonotype originates from a man younger than 35 with active or convalescent COVID-19. CDR3 in DNA: TGTGCCAGCAGCAACAGGGACAACACTGAAGCTTTCTTT. It specifies CASSNRDNTEAFF.